The clone carrying this T cell receptor (beta chain) appeared many times. The antigen is undetermined. As originally analysed: A classifier of distant metastasis in papillary thyroid cancer was built from CDR3 differences (across clinicopathological groups). With MiXCR, TCRdb reprocessed the PCR reads. The V and J calls, along with clone size, are taken from TCRdb and not from the paper's own processing. The sample lists some 86,000 clones; around an eighth were seen once. Patients underwent thyroid surgery, and none had received any treatment before it. This CDR3 has 16 amino acids. The germline CDR1 and CDR2 sequences are MDHEN and SYDVKM. V was pared by 6 bases and J by 3 bases, with 7 bases of the junction left unmatched. The data belong to a study of metastatic and nonmetastatic thyroid tumors. For the study at large: Both malignant and benign thyroid patients supplied peripheral blood and tumor or nodule tissue samples, across which the repertoires of these patients were then compared.

General study points: When malignant thyroid tumors were compared with benign nodules, TCR beta diversity was reportedly significantly higher in the malignant tumors. This held in both blood and tumor samples.

This receptor was identified in a female donor with papillary thyroid cancer or a benign thyroid nodule (not recorded which). Some clones in this sample may be carry-over from other donors' samples. This chain joins TRBV28 and TRBJ1-5; 11 nucleotides agree with TRBD1. Sequencing used tumor tissue. The CDR3 DNA follows: TGTGCCAGCAGACGGACAGGGGGCTCACTCAATCAGCCCCAGCATTTT. Its translation: CASRRTGGSLNQPQHF. Full variable domain (rest looked up from reference TRBV28 and TRBJ1-5): DVKVTQSSRYLVKRTGEKVFLECVQDMDHENMFWYRQDPGLGLRLIYFSYDVKMKEKGDIPEGYSVSREKKERFSLILESASTNQTSMYLCASRRTGGSLNQPQHFGDGTRLSIL.